This T cell receptor (beta chain) was recovered during a study of regulatory T cells in long-lasting Graves disease. Notes on the study in general: Persistent patients had a count of shared public clonotypes (more than 2,500) that exceeded that of new patients (around 960). It was peripheral blood alone, not thyroid tissue, that was studied.

This clonotype was seen at least ten times. Its antigen is undetermined. Time point meaning: newly diagnosed GD, antithyroid drugs for less than 3 months. Extracted RNA from PBMCs served as the source of the TCR library. With iRepertoire HTBI primers and Arm-PCR of CDR3 regions, TCR beta libraries were built. TCRdb re-analysed the multiplex PCR reads in MiXCR, keeping a single row per CDR3 protein. The sample yields 500,000 or so distinct CDR3 sequences, 15% to 20% seen once. The V gene's germline CDR1 is SGHVS and CDR2 FQNEAQ. This CDR3 has 15 residues. Trimming cost V 5 bases and J 1 base, with 12 bases left between them. This same sample was also taken into another study, of T cells in Graves' hyperthyroidism and ophthalmopathy. Turning to that study: The majority of expanded thyroid clonotypes above 0.001 also appeared in blood.

The TCR originated in a man aged 35 to 55 with Graves disease. Sequencing was performed on peripheral blood mononuclear cells (PBMCs), taken at new diagnosis, from a patient treated with antithyroid drugs. The V and J genes are TRBV7-8 and TRBJ1-5, with D possibly matching TRBD1 (5 bases). CDR3 DNA sequence: TGTGCCAGCAGCCCGGGGCACGCAAGCAATCAGCCCCAGCATTTT. Its protein is CASSPGHASNQPQHF.